This T cell receptor beta chain was documented in a study of T cells in Graves' hyperthyroidism and ophthalmopathy. Findings and limits, study-wide: Ophthalmopathy and stable hyperthyroidism were told apart by a 13 V-J model.

Hyperthyroidism had been newly diagnosed in patients aged 18 to 65, and its duration was under 2 months. The study excluded patients with uncontrolled infection, other autoimmune disease, pregnancy or lactation. This clonotype was observed a handful of times. Its cognate antigen is unknown. Amplified regions were TCR beta CDR3 sequences from RNA transcripts. HTBI primers drove first-round RT-PCR of the TCR CDR3. TCRdb reanalysed the multiplex PCR reads using MiXCR and keeps one entry per CDR3 protein. The sample shows about 590,000 distinct CDR3 sequences, around 14% of them seen only once. The CDR3 runs to 16 residues. Germline-derived CDR1 and CDR2 are SGHAT and FQDESV (reference sequence). V was clipped by 5 bases and J by 6 bases; unmatched bases: 12.

The gene calls are TRBV11-1 and TRBJ2-2, with 7 bases fitting TRBD2. Sequenced: blood. The sequence derives from a woman aged 25 to 39 with Graves' hyperthyroidism. CDR3 nucleotide sequence: TGTGCCAGCAGCGGAAAGGCGGGAGAGCGGGCCGGGGAGCTGTTTTTT. This codes for CASSGKAGERAGELFF.